The clone carrying this TCR beta chain came up once. Germline values: CDR1 MDHEN, CDR2 SYDVKM. J was trimmed by 8 bases and V by 5 bases; bases with no gene match: 5. This CDR3 is 12 amino acids long. The source of the sample is a study of blood T cell repertoires in COVID-19. The method was immunoSEQ multiplex PCR; TCRdb's version includes in-frame clones alone and lacks a portion of them. This sample yields about 220,000 clones, of which about 83% are seen a single time; more than 4.5% belongs to the top ten. Participants were aged about 18 to 100 years from about two dozen US areas. Clinical histories supplied by participants themselves formed the basis of cohort assignment. All exposed participants met a person with COVID-19 within 2 weeks before entering the study.

This TCR came from a woman in her forties or fifties who had been exposed to COVID-19. The chain is built from TRBV28 and TRBJ1-2, with 7 bases matching TRBD1. What was sequenced was PBMCs or T cells enriched from blood (not recorded which). This CDR3 is CASSVTGEGYTF. DNA for the CDR3: TGTGCCAGCAGTGTAACAGGGGAAGGCTACACCTTC.